Reported below is one TCR beta chain. Antigen specificity is unknown. This sample was included in a study of response to subunit inactivated influenza vaccine. TCRdb recomputed calls from the RT-PCR reads with MiXCR, one row per CDR3 protein. Found here are approximately 500,000 distinct CDR3 sequences, 13% of them singletons; the top ten hold roughly 14%. Germline V gene sequence: CDR1 LGHDT, CDR2 YNNKEL (reference sequence). The CDR3 consists of 14 residues. With 1 base clipped from V and 5 bases from J, the junction kept 4 bases outside the gene matches. Study-wide results and caveats: It was suggested by the authors that few new T cells are recruited by each seasonal influenza vaccination.

This sample comprised PBMCs from blood, obtained about 40 days after vaccination. J is TRBJ1-1 and V is TRBV3-1; 7 nucleotides match TRBD1. This receptor was identified in a man aged 45-65 years who received an inactivated influenza vaccine. CDR3 nucleotides: TGTGCCAGCAGCCAAGTAACAGGGGAAACTGAAGCTTTCTTT. Translated: CASSQVTGETEAFF. Looking up the rest from reference TRBV3-1 and TRBJ1-1 gives the full variable domain: DTAVSQTPKYLVTQMGNDKSIKCEQNLGHDTMYWYKQDSKKFLKIMFSYNNKELIINETVPNRFSPKSPDKAHLNLHINSLELGDSAVYFCASSQVTGETEAFFGQGTRLTVV.